The 25 T cell receptor beta chains below were found in one sample sequenced in a study of T cells in tumors after PD-1 blockade. Repertoires were generated with immunoSEQ multiplex PCR, while TCRdb's copy carries only in-frame clones and drops some. The sample holds nearly 25,000 clones, nearly 85% seen once. This material consisted of PBMCs, taken after anti-PD-1 treatment. These receptors originate from a human donor with basal cell carcinoma.

This clone is a singleton in its sample. CDR3 DNA sequence: TGCAGCGTTGACCGGACAGCGATGAACACTGAAGCTTTCTTT. The encoded protein is CSVDRTAMNTEAFF. V and J are TRBV29-1 and TRBJ1-1; the D gene is possibly TRBD1 (6 bases). CDR1 is SQVTM, CDR2 ANQGSEA, per germline. The CDR3 is 14 residues long. V dropped 3 bases and J dropped 0 bases, with 11 bases sitting between them.

The J gene is TRBJ1-2, the V gene TRBV2; TRBD1 matches 7 bases. This CDR3 is 12 amino acids long. The V and J ends lost 5 bases and 4 bases, in that order; junction bases with no gene match: 1. Per germline, CDR1 SNHLY and CDR2 FYNNEI. The CDR3 DNA reads TGTGCCAGCAGTTGGGACAGCTATGGCTACACCTTC. Its protein product is CASSWDSYGYTF.

The CDR3, as DNA: TGTGCCAGCAGCTCTCAGATGAACACTGAAGCTTTCTTT. Translated, it gives CASSSQMNTEAFF. This chain connects TRBV7-3 to TRBJ1-1; the D is unclear. The CDR3 extends over 13 amino acids. Germline values: CDR1 SGHTA, CDR2 FQGTGA. Trimming took off 4 bases at V and 0 bases at J, with 6 bases between the two ends.

V is TRBV6-6 and J is TRBJ2-7, with a tentative D call TRBD2 (7 bases). With 5 bases removed from V and 6 bases from J, the gap between germline ends came to 23 bases. This CDR3 spans 16 amino acids. CDR1 is MNHNY, CDR2 SVGAGI, per germline (reference sequence). The CDR3 here is CASSRSLRGAVSEQYF. The CDR3 DNA reads TGTGCCAGCAGTCGATCCCTTCGGGGGGCAGTTTCCGAGCAGTACTTC.

The chain employs TRBV19 and TRBJ1-4, with D hard to call. Germline CDR1 LNHDA, CDR2 SQIVND (reference sequence). The CDR3 consists of 16 residues. V was trimmed by 4 bases and J by 0 bases, leaving 12 bases between them. The CDR3 protein is CASSRVGRTTNEKLFF. CDR3 nucleotides: TGTGCCAGTAGTAGAGTTGGAAGAACAACTAATGAAAAACTGTTTTTT. The whole variable domain, remainder taken from reference TRBV19 and TRBJ1-4, is DGGITQSPKYLFRKEGQNVTLSCEQNLNHDAMYWYRQDPGQGLRLIYYSQIVNDFQKGDIAEGYSVSREKKESFPLTVTSAQKNPTAFYLCASSRVGRTTNEKLFFGSGTQLSVL.

The chain joins TRBV10-3 to TRBJ1-6; D is unresolved. The CDR3 totals 13 residues. Trimming cost V 3 bases and J 5 bases, with 5 bases left between them. Germline V lookup: CDR1 ENHRY, CDR2 SYGVKD. In DNA form, the CDR3 reads TGTGCCATCAGTGACGGAAATAATTCACCCCTCCACTTT. Translation: CAISDGNNSPLHF.

This chain uses TRBV18 with TRBJ2-5; D remains ambiguous. Trimming removed 3 bases from V and 3 bases from J, with 8 bases in between. This CDR3 is built from 13 residues. CDR1 and CDR2 from the germline V gene are KGHSH and LQKENI. The CDR3 sequence is CASSPRPEETQYF. The CDR3 nucleotides are TGTGCCAGCTCACCGCGACCAGAAGAGACCCAGTACTTC. Full variable domain (missing parts from reference TRBV18 and TRBJ2-5): NAGVMQNPRHLVRRRGQEARLRCSPMKGHSHVYWYRQLPEEGLKFMVYLQKENIIDESGMPKERFSAEFPKEGPSILRIQQVVRGDSAAYFCASSPRPEETQYFGPGTRLLVL.

The chain combines TRBV7-2 with TRBJ2-7, with D possibly TRBD1 on 6 matching bases. The CDR3 spans 14 residues. Germline V gene sequence: CDR1 SGHTA, CDR2 FQGNSA. Trimming left V 5 bases short and J 6 bases short, with 17 bases between. CDR3 amino acids: CASSVDRSYFEQYF. The CDR3 DNA is TGTGCCAGCAGCGTGGACAGATCCTACTTCGAGCAGTACTTC.

V gene TRBV11-3 combines with J gene TRBJ2-7; D call uncertain. This CDR3 has 13 amino acids. The V gene's germline CDR1 is SGHNT and CDR2 YENEEA. Trimming removed 4 bases at V and 6 bases at J, with 13 bases between. The CDR3 region has the DNA TGTGCCAGCAGCTCAAATCCGGTGGGCGAGCAGTACTTC. This sequence encodes CASSSNPVGEQYF. Full variable domain (rest looked up from reference TRBV11-3 and TRBJ2-7): EAGVVQSPRYKIIEKKQPVAFWCNPISGHNTLYWYLQNLGQGPELLIRYENEEAVDDSQLPKDRFSAERLKGVDSTLKIQPAELGDSAVYLCASSSNPVGEQYFGPGTRLTVT.

This clone was detected only once. The chain links TRBV5-1 to TRBJ2-7; TRBD2 might be the D (6 bases). This CDR3 has 14 residues. Germline V gene sequence: CDR1 SGHRS, CDR2 YFSETQ. The V end was cut by 2 bases, the J end by 2 bases, with 11 bases between. The CDR3 coding sequence is TGCGCCAGCAGCTTCGGGACTTCCCCCTACGAGCAGTACTTC. It specifies CASSFGTSPYEQYF.

V usage is TRBV7-2 and J usage is TRBJ2-1; 8 bases match TRBD2. The CDR3 extends over 15 amino acids. Germline loops: CDR1 SGHTA, CDR2 FQGNSA. J gave up 9 bases and V 1 base, and 8 bases lay outside the gene matches. CDR3 in DNA: TGTGCCAGCAGCTTAGGAGCGGGGGCCTACGGTGAGCAGTTCTTC. Translating it yields CASSLGAGAYGEQFF.

This chain joins TRBV10-2 and TRBJ1-3; 7 bases match TRBD1. V was pared by 0 bases and J by 0 bases, with 5 bases of the junction left unmatched. The V gene's germline CDR1 is WSHSY and CDR2 SAAADI. The CDR3 covers 17 residues. The CDR3 DNA is TGCGCCAGCAGTGAGTCGGACAGGCTAAGCTCTGGAAACACCATATATTTT. Translated, it gives CASSESDRLSSGNTIYF.

This clone was seen only once. The CDR3 is CASSSGTGLGGTQYF. In nucleotides, the CDR3 is TGTGCCAGCAGCTCTGGGACAGGGTTAGGAGGGACCCAGTACTTC. The V and J genes are TRBV7-9 and TRBJ2-5, with TRBD1 identical over 9 bases. The CDR3 extends over 15 amino acids. Per the germline V gene, CDR1 is SEHNR and CDR2 is FQNEAQ (reference sequence). The trim removed 4 bases at V and 7 bases at J, leaving 10 bases unmatched.

The V call is TRBV7-6, the J call TRBJ1-1; D perhaps matches TRBD1 (6 bases). V lost 5 bases to trimming and J lost 3 bases, with 13 bases between them. Germline CDR1 SGHVS, CDR2 FNYEAQ. This CDR3 is built from 14 residues. For the CDR3, the DNA is TGTGCCAGCAGCCCCGGGACACATGACACTGAAGCTTTCTTT. Translation: CASSPGTHDTEAFF. Using reference TRBV7-6 and TRBJ1-1 for the parts outside the CDR3, the full variable domain is GAGVSQSPRYKVTKRGQDVALRCDPISGHVSLYWYRQALGQGPEFLTYFNYEAQQDKSGLPNDRFSAERPEGSISTLTIQRTEQRDSAMYRCASSPGTHDTEAFFGQGTRLTVV.

This clone was found once. CDR3 in amino acids: CASRINTEAFF. The CDR3 DNA follows: TGTGCCAGCAGAATCAACACTGAAGCTTTCTTT. The rearrangement links TRBV6-5 to TRBJ1-1; D uncertain. V lost 6 bases, J lost 2 bases, and 4 bases lay in between. The CDR3 runs to 11 residues. CDR1 MNHEY and CDR2 SVGAGI come from the germline V gene.

This chain uses TRBV2 with TRBJ1-2; D unresolved. In germline, CDR1 is SNHLY, CDR2 FYNNEI. Deletions cut 3 bases from V and 4 bases from J, with 12 bases between. The CDR3 consists of 14 residues. The CDR3 is CASSEVKMGYGYTF. CDR3 nucleotides: TGTGCCAGCAGTGAGGTTAAAATGGGCTATGGCTACACCTTC.

The chain links TRBV6-1 to TRBJ1-2, with 11 bases fitting TRBD1. CDR1 is MNHNS, CDR2 SASEGT, per germline. Trimming cost V 3 bases and J 3 bases; bases outside gene matches: 3. This CDR3 is 15 amino acids long. CDR3 DNA sequence: TGTGCCAGCAGTGAGAGGACAGGGGGCTACTATGGCTACACCTTC. Its translation: CASSERTGGYYGYTF.

On this clone: The junction differs from germline at one of its ends, possibly a read error. V is TRBV5-1 and J is TRBJ2-5; 9 bases are shared with TRBD2. Germline V gene sequence: CDR1 SGHRS, CDR2 YFSETQ. The CDR3 covers 16 residues. CDR3 nucleotides: TGCGCCCGCAGCTCGGGGGGGTCTAGCGGGGAGGAGACCCAGTACTTC. It is translated as CARSSGGSSGEETQYF.

This clone showed up just a few times. V gene TRBV10-3 combines with J gene TRBJ1-5, with D maybe TRBD1 (6 bases). Trimming shortened V by 3 bases and J by 1 base, and 10 bases separated the two germline ends. The germline V gene has CDR1 ENHRY and CDR2 SYGVKD. The CDR3 sequence is 15 residues long. The CDR3 is CAISEEGGSNQPQHF. The CDR3 nucleotides read TGTGCCATCAGTGAAGAGGGGGGAAGCAATCAGCCCCAGCATTTT.

The chain has TRBV30 and TRBJ1-6; no clear D gene. V was clipped by 4 bases and J by 9 bases, with 16 bases between them. There are 14 residues in the CDR3. Germline V gene data show CDR1 as GTSNPN and CDR2 as SVGIG (reference sequence). This CDR3 is CAWTPQSGGSPLHF. Here the CDR3 DNA reads TGTGCCTGGACCCCACAGTCCGGCGGTTCACCCCTCCACTTT.

The V gene is TRBV6-1, the J gene TRBJ1-3; possibly TRBD1 for D (6 bases). CDR3 length: 15 residues. Looked up from germline, CDR1 is MNHNS and CDR2 is SASEGT. Trimming took 3 bases from V and 0 from J, leaving 9 bases between them. CDR3 nucleotide sequence: TGTGCCAGCAGTGAGGGACACCTCTCTGGAAACACCATATATTTT. It specifies CASSEGHLSGNTIYF.

The chain employs TRBV7-9 and TRBJ1-4; 8 nucleotides agree with TRBD1. The ends lost 2 bases at V and 4 bases at J; junction bases unmatched: 6. Germline CDR1 SEHNR, CDR2 FQNEAQ (reference sequence). The CDR3 totals 16 residues. CDR3 DNA: TGTGCCAGCAGCTTACAGGGGGCCCAGAGTAATGAAAAACTGTTTTTT. It is translated as CASSLQGAQSNEKLFF.

The gene calls are TRBV19 and TRBJ1-5, with D perhaps matching TRBD1 (6 bases). The germline V gene encodes CDR1 LNHDA and CDR2 SQIVND (reference sequence). Trimming cost V 5 bases and J 7 bases, with 21 bases left between them. The CDR3 sequence is 16 residues long. CDR3 DNA sequence: TGTGCCAGTAGTTCCCCGGGGGCAGGATTATACCAGCCCCAGCATTTT. Translated: CASSSPGAGLYQPQHF.

This clone has a single count. V and J are TRBV10-2 and TRBJ1-2, with D possibly matching TRBD1 (6 bases). Germline V gene sequence: CDR1 WSHSY, CDR2 SAAADI. The CDR3 extends over 16 amino acids. The V end was cut by 2 bases, the J end by 4 bases, with 17 bases between. The CDR3 region is CASSEDKQGMAYGYTF. The CDR3 nucleotides read TGCGCCAGCAGTGAGGATAAACAGGGAATGGCCTATGGCTACACCTTC.

The chain carries TRBV9 and TRBJ2-2; 9 positions match TRBD2. V lost 4 bases and J lost 0; bases outside the gene matches: 7. The CDR3 consists of 17 residues. Germline CDR1 reads SGDLS; CDR2 reads YYNGEE. In nucleotides, the CDR3 is TGTGCCAGCAGCCCAAGCAAGCGGGGGGCGAACACCGGGGAGCTGTTTTTT. It codes for CASSPSKRGANTGELFF.